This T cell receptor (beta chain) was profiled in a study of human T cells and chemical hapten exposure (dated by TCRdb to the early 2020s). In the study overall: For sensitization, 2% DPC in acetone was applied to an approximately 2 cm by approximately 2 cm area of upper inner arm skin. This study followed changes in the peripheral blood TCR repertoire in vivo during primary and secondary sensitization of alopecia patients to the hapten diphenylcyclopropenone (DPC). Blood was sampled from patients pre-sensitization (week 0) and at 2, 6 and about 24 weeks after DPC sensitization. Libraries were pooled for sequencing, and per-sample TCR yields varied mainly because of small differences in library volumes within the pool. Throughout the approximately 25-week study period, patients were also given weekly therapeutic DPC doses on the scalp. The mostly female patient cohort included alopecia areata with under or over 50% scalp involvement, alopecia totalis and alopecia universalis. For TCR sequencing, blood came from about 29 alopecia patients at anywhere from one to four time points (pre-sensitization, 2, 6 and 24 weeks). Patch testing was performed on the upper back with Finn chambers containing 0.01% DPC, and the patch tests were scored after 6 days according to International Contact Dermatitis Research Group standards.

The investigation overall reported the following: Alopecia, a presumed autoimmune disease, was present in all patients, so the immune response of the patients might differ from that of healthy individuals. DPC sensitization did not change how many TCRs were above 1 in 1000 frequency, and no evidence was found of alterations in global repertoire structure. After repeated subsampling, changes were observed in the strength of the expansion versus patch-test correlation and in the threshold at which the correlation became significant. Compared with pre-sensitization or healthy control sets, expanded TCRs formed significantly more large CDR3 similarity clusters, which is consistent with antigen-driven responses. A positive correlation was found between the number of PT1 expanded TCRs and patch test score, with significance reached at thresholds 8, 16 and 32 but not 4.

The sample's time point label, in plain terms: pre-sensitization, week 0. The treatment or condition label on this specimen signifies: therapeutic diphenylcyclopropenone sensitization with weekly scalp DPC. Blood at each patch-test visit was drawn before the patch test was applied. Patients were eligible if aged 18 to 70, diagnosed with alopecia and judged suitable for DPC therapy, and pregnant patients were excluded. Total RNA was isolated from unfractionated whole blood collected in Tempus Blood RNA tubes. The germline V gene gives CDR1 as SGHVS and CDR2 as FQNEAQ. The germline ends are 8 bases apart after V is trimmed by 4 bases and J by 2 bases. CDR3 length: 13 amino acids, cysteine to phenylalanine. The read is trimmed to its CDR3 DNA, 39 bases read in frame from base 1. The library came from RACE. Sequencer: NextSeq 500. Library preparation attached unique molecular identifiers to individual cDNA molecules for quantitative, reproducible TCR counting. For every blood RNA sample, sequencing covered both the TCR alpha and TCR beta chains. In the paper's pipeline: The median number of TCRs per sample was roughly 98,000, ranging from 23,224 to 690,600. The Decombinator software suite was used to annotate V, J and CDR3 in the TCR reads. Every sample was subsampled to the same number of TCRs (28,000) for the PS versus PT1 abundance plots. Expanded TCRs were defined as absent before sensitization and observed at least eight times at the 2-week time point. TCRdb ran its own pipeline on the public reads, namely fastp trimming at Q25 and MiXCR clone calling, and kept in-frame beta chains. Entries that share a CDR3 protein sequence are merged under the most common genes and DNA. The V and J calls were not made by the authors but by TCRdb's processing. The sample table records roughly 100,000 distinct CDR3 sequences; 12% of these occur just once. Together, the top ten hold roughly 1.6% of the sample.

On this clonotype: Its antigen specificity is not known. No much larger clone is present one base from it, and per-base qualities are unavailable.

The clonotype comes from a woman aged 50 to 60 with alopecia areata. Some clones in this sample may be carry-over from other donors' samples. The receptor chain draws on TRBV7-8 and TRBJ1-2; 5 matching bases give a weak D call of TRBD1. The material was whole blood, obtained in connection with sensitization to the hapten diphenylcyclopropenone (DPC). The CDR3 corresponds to CASSSQANYGYTF. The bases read TGTGCCAGCAGCTCACAGGCAAACTATGGCTACACCTTC.